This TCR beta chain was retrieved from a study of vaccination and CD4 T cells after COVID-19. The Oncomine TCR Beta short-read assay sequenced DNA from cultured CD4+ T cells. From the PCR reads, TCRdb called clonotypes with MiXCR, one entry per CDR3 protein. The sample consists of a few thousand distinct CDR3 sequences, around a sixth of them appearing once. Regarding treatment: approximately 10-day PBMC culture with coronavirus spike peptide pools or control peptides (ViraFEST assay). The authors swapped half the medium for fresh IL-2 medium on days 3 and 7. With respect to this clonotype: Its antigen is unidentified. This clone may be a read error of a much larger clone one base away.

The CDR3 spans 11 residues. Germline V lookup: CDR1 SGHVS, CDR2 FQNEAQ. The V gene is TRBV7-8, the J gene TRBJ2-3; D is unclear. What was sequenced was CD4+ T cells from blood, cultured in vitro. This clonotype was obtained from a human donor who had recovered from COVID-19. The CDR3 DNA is TGTGTCAGCAGCCTCACAGATACGCAGTATTTT. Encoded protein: CVSSLTDTQYF.